The 26 T cell receptor beta chains in this list originate from one sample, sequenced in a study of cytomegalovirus exposure and HLA in healthy donors. 13 Jbeta primers and 60 Vbeta primers were used for the PCR. The table came from immunoSEQ multiplex PCR; TCRdb's copy has only in-frame clones and leaves some out. There are about 200,000 clones in the sample; approximately 79% occur only once, and around 1.4% lies in the top ten. The sample comprised PBMCs. These receptors came from a girl aged 5-17 years in good health and CMV-seropositive.

The chain links TRBV4-3 to TRBJ2-2; the D is unclear. V lost 4 bases, J lost 2 bases, and 11 bases lay in between. There are 15 residues in the CDR3. Germline V lookup: CDR1 LGHNA, CDR2 YSLEER. Here the CDR3 DNA reads TGCGCCAGCAGCCGAACGACACGCAACACCGGGGAGCTGTTTTTT. This translates into CASSRTTRNTGELFF.

The chain has TRBV5-6 and TRBJ1-2; D is uncertain. The CDR3 is 15 amino acids. Germline CDR1 SGHDT, CDR2 YYEEEE. The V end lost 3 bases, the J end lost 3 bases, and 15 bases lay between the germline ends. CDR3 sequence (DNA): TGTGCCAGCAGCTCATCCCTACTAAGCTACTATGGCTACACCTTC. Protein product: CASSSSLLSYYGYTF.

The chain couples TRBV7-6 to TRBJ1-4; the match to TRBD1 covers 7 bases. J gave up 5 bases and V 4 bases, and 7 bases lay outside the gene matches. The CDR3 sequence is 15 residues long. Germline V gene data show CDR1 as SGHVS and CDR2 as FNYEAQ. The chain's CDR3 is CASSSKGTVNEKLFF. The DNA for the CDR3 is TGTGCCAGCAGCTCGAAGGGGACAGTCAATGAAAAACTGTTTTTT.

V usage is TRBV29-1 and J usage is TRBJ2-7; D may be TRBD1 (6 bases). Germline CDR1 is SQVTM and CDR2 is ANQGSEA. The CDR3 has 16 residues. Trimming pared 0 bases from V and 1 base from J, leaving 16 bases between. CDR3 in amino acids: CSVEDRSRGRSYEQYF. The CDR3 region has the DNA TGCAGCGTTGAAGATCGTTCCAGGGGCAGATCCTACGAGCAGTACTTC.

CDR3 amino acids: CASNTGGPNEKLFF. The CDR3 DNA reads TGTGCCAGCAATACAGGGGGACCTAATGAAAAACTGTTTTTT. This chain joins TRBV6-5 and TRBJ1-4; 8 nucleotides agree with TRBD1. This CDR3 comprises 14 residues. The V gene end was trimmed by 7 bases and the J gene end by 3 bases; junction bases not matched to a gene: 4. Germline CDR1 is MNHEY and CDR2 is SVGAGI.

This clone was seen more than once but under ten times. This rearrangement joins TRBV5-6 to TRBJ2-1, with 8 bases matching TRBD2. The CDR3 totals 17 residues. V shed 2 bases and J 3 bases; nucleotides not matched to a gene: 10. Germline V CDR1 and CDR2: SGHDT, YYEEEE. For the CDR3, the DNA is TGTGCCAGCAGCTTACGATCAGGACTAGCTTTCTACAATGAGCAGTTCTTC. Residues: CASSLRSGLAFYNEQFF.

The chain employs TRBV9 and TRBJ1-6; D might be TRBD1 (5 bases). CDR1 is SGDLS, CDR2 YYNGEE, per germline. The CDR3 spans 14 residues. Trimming stripped 3 bases from V and 2 bases from J, with 6 bases between. CDR3 sequence: CASSEQAYNSPLHF. The CDR3 DNA reads as TGTGCCAGCAGCGAACAGGCCTATAATTCACCCCTCCACTTT.

V and J are TRBV18 and TRBJ2-7; possible D gene TRBD2, 6 bases. This CDR3 comprises 13 residues. Between the trimmed V and J ends, which lost 6 bases and 0 bases, there was a span of 9 bases. From germline, CDR1 is KGHSH and CDR2 LQKENI. The CDR3 nucleotides are TGTGCCAGCTCTCAGCGGGTCTCCTACGAGCAGTACTTC. This encodes CASSQRVSYEQYF.

The V call is TRBV4-1, the J call TRBJ2-5; TRBD1 agrees at 9 bases. This CDR3 has 15 residues. J lost 3 bases, V lost 3 bases, and 5 bases had no gene match. The V gene's germline CDR1 is MGHRA and CDR2 YSYEKL. CDR3 protein: CASSHPRTGEETQYF. The CDR3 coding sequence is TGCGCCAGCAGCCACCCCCGGACAGGGGAAGAGACCCAGTACTTC.

The count of this clone is one. The chain is built from TRBV9 and TRBJ2-7, with D perhaps TRBD1 (5 bases). The CDR3 is made up of 14 amino acids. Per germline, CDR1 SGDLS and CDR2 YYNGEE. Trimming shortened V by 0 bases and J by 5 bases, and 12 bases separated the two germline ends. The CDR3: CASSVGGRAHEQYF. CDR3 nucleotides: TGTGCCAGCAGCGTAGGGGGCAGGGCCCACGAGCAGTACTTC.

The chain recombines TRBV5-1 with TRBJ2-3; TRBD2 might be the D (6 bases). Deletions cut 4 bases from V and 4 bases from J, with 19 bases between. The CDR3 length is 16 residues. Germline V gives CDR1 SGHRS, CDR2 YFSETQ. The DNA of the CDR3 is TGCGCCAGCAGCCCGGGGGACGGATACGGCCCAGATACGCAGTATTTT. As protein: CASSPGDGYGPDTQYF. The full variable domain, with the rest looked up from reference TRBV5-1 and TRBJ2-3, is KAGVTQTPRYLIKTRGQQVTLSCSPISGHRSVSWYQQTPGQGLQFLFEYFSETQRNKGNFPGRFSGRQFSNSRSEMNVSTLELGDSALYLCASSPGDGYGPDTQYFGPGTRLTVL.

The chain employs TRBV14 and TRBJ2-1; no definite D call. The CDR3 spans 15 residues. Trimming removed 2 bases at V and 4 bases at J, with 12 bases between. Germline V gene sequence: CDR1 SGHDN, CDR2 FVKESK. The CDR3 DNA is TGTGCCAGCAGCCAATTTTTAATGAGATACAATGAGCAGTTCTTC. Residues: CASSQFLMRYNEQFF.

CDR3 residues: CASSYSAGPYGYTF. The CDR3 DNA follows: TGTGCCAGCAGTTACTCGGCAGGCCCCTATGGCTACACCTTC. The chain employs TRBV6-5 and TRBJ1-2; D is unresolved. In germline, CDR1 is MNHEY, CDR2 SVGAGI. The CDR3 length is 14 residues. V was trimmed by 0 bases and J by 4 bases, leaving 9 bases between them.

The chain recombines TRBV9 with TRBJ2-4; no clear D gene. Germline V gene data show CDR1 as SGDLS and CDR2 as YYNGEE. CDR3 length equals 17 residues. Trimming shortened V by 4 bases and J by 0 bases, and 17 bases separated the two germline ends. The CDR3 spells CASSPLDEDLAKNIQYF. CDR3 bases: TGTGCCAGCAGCCCCCTCGATGAGGATCTAGCCAAAAACATTCAGTACTTC.

This chain joins TRBV5-1 and TRBJ2-2, with TRBD2 identical over 9 bases. V was clipped by 4 bases and J by 5 bases; unmatched bases: 15. The CDR3 contains 18 residues. The germline V gene encodes CDR1 SGHRS and CDR2 YFSETQ. CDR3 sequence reads: CASSLAGTSRSRTGELFF. DNA for the CDR3: TGCGCCAGCAGCCTAGCCGGGACTAGCAGGTCGAGAACCGGGGAGCTGTTTTTT.

V gene TRBV4-3 combines with J gene TRBJ2-3; possible D gene TRBD1, 6 bases. Germline CDR1 is LGHNA and CDR2 is YSLEER. V was clipped by 0 bases and J by 4 bases, with 11 bases between them. CDR3 size: 15 residues. CDR3 nucleotide sequence: TGCGCCAGCAGCCAAGATCTGGGGGCGGCAGATACGCAGTATTTT. Protein: CASSQDLGAADTQYF.

The CDR3 nucleotides are TGCGCCAGCACTTCGAGGAGGGGTGGCGGGGAGCTGTTTTTT. Residues: CASTSRRGGGELFF. V and J are TRBV10-1 and TRBJ2-2; D is perhaps TRBD2 (6 bases). Germline CDR1 reads WNHNN; CDR2 reads SYGVQD (reference sequence). The CDR3 length is 14 residues. Trimming took off 7 bases at V and 7 bases at J, with 16 bases between the two ends.

The rearrangement links TRBV6-5 to TRBJ2-7; 11 bases map to TRBD1. Germline loops: CDR1 MNHEY, CDR2 SVGAGI. V lost 5 bases to trimming and J lost 4 bases; unmatched junction nucleotides: 7. There are 15 residues in the CDR3. The CDR3 loop is CASSPRDRGKYEQYF. CDR3 nucleotide sequence: TGTGCCAGCAGTCCCCGGGACAGGGGGAAGTACGAGCAGTACTTC.

The chain joins TRBV10-1 to TRBJ2-5, with D perhaps TRBD2 (5 bases). Trimming removed 7 bases from V and 2 bases from J, with 14 bases in between. The CDR3 spans 14 residues. Germline values: CDR1 WNHNN, CDR2 SYGVQD (reference sequence). The DNA of the CDR3 is TGCGCCAGCAAAGGACTGGCTGATCAAGAGACCCAGTACTTC. The encoded protein is CASKGLADQETQYF.

The V call is TRBV6-5, the J call TRBJ2-2, with TRBD2 identical over 7 bases. The CDR3 totals 16 residues. V shed 1 base and J 0 bases; nucleotides not matched to a gene: 2. CDR1 MNHEY and CDR2 SVGAGI come from the germline V gene. CDR3 amino acids: CASSYLGLPNTGELFF. The CDR3 region has the DNA TGTGCCAGCAGTTACTTGGGACTACCGAACACCGGGGAGCTGTTTTTT.

The V gene is TRBV15, the J gene TRBJ2-5; no definite D call. The CDR3 is made up of 13 amino acids. Germline V gene sequence: CDR1 LNHNV, CDR2 YYDKDF (reference sequence). V lost 4 bases and J 3 bases, leaving 9 bases between the germline ends. DNA for the CDR3: TGTGCCACCAGCATCATACAAGAAGAGACCCAGTACTTC. Its protein product is CATSIIQEETQYF.

The V and J genes are TRBV27 and TRBJ1-4; D perhaps matches TRBD1 (5 bases). V dropped 8 bases and J dropped 5 bases, with 15 bases sitting between them. Germline-derived CDR1 and CDR2 are MNHEY and SMNVEV (reference sequence). The CDR3 has 14 amino acids. The CDR3 region is CASPTNQGNEKLFF. In DNA, the CDR3 is TGTGCCAGCCCCACAAACCAGGGAAATGAAAAACTGTTTTTT.

The chain links TRBV7-2 to TRBJ1-2; 9 nucleotides line up with TRBD1. The junction had 10 bases not matched to a gene; V was cut back by 5 bases and J by 6 bases. Germline CDR1 and CDR2: SGHTA and FQGNSA. The CDR3 totals 15 residues. Here the CDR3 reads CASSLRQGDGDGYTF. Written as DNA, the CDR3 is TGTGCCAGCAGCCTAAGACAGGGGGATGGGGATGGCTACACCTTC. Variable domain in full (rest from reference TRBV7-2 and TRBJ1-2): GAGVSQSPSNKVTEKGKDVELRCDPISGHTALYWYRQSLGQGLEFLIYFQGNSAPDKSGLPSDRFSAERTGGSVSTLTIQRTQQEDSAVYLCASSLRQGDGDGYTFGSGTRLTVV.

The V and J genes are TRBV19 and TRBJ2-7; no clear D. V was cut by 4 bases and J by 1 base, with 11 bases left in between. The CDR3 consists of 14 residues. CDR1 LNHDA and CDR2 SQIVND come from the germline V gene (reference sequence). The CDR3, as DNA: TGTGCCAGTAGTAACTCACCCGGGTCCTACGAGCAGTACTTC. Its protein is CASSNSPGSYEQYF.

The chain combines TRBV4-1 with TRBJ2-7; tentatively, D is TRBD1 (6 bases). CDR1 is MGHRA and CDR2 is YSYEKL in the germline V gene. Trimming took 0 bases from V and 2 from J, leaving 14 bases between them. The CDR3 has 16 amino acids. This CDR3 is CASSQEEHRVAYEQYF. CDR3 bases: TGCGCCAGCAGCCAAGAAGAGCACAGGGTCGCCTACGAGCAGTACTTC.

There are a few counts of this clone. The chain recombines TRBV6-1 with TRBJ2-1; 7 bases match TRBD1. CDR3 length: 14 residues. Germline CDR1 reads MNHNS; CDR2 reads SASEGT. With V trimmed by 5 bases and J by 0 bases, 1 base remained unmatched. The CDR3 DNA reads TGTGCCAGCAGTTGGGACAGCTCCTACAATGAGCAGTTCTTC. As protein: CASSWDSSYNEQFF.